The clone carrying this TCR beta chain was found many times. The target antigen is unknown. The CDR3 is 15 residues long. With 6 bases removed from V and 5 bases from J, the gap between germline ends came to 17 bases. Germline V gives CDR1 SGHTA, CDR2 FQGNSA. The sample belongs to a study of glioma-infiltrating T cells. The study, taken as a whole, reports: Non-neoplastic patients had below-expected tissue-blood divergence, while all gliomas exceeded expectation. CDR3 overlap between tissue and blood was very small.

Amplification of TCR alpha and beta CDR3 regions from RNA used iRepertoire nested multiplex PCR. Tissue mRNA or PBMC total RNA, roughly 100-400 ng, went into one-step reverse transcription and amplification. MiXCR, applied by TCRdb to the multiplex PCR reads, yields one record per CDR3 protein. The table has approximately 89,000 distinct CDR3 sequences, about 25% seen once; the top ten hold 5.5% to 7.5%. This TCR came from a human donor with low-grade glioma or glioblastoma, undergoing nonglioma brain surgery, or in good health (not recorded which). Sequencing used glioma tissue, nonneoplastic brain tissue, or PBMCs (not recorded which). The V gene is TRBV7-2, the J gene TRBJ2-1, with D possibly called TRBD1 or TRBD2 (6 bases each). The chain's CDR3 is CASSRSGGPNNEQFF. The CDR3 DNA follows: TGTGCCAGCAGTAGAAGTGGGGGGCCAAACAATGAGCAGTTCTTC.